These 29 T cell receptor beta chains came from one sample sequenced in a study of neurological immune-mediated disorders. A single record per CDR3 protein comes from TCRdb applying MiXCR to the 5' RACE reads. The table lists roughly 76,000 distinct CDR3 sequences, 2.5% to 4% of them singletons. Specimen: PBMCs. These receptors all stem from a woman between 50 and 59 years old with multiple sclerosis.

This clonotype has at least ten counts. The genes are TRBV7-2 and TRBJ2-3; D not resolved. Trimming left V 2 bases short and J 2 bases short, with 2 bases between. CDR3 length equals 12 residues. Germline CDR1 is SGHTA and CDR2 is FQGNSA. CDR3 DNA: TGTGCCAGCAGCTTACACACAGATACGCAGTATTTT. Translating it yields CASSLHTDTQYF.

This clonotype appeared many times. This sequence joins TRBV20-1 and TRBJ1-1, with a possible D match to TRBD1 (6 bases). The CDR3 covers 15 residues. Germline V lookup: CDR1 DFQATT, CDR2 SNEGSKA (reference sequence). Trimming shortened V by 6 bases and J by 3 bases, and 20 bases separated the two germline ends. Here the CDR3 reads CSAPSWGGGDTEAFF. In DNA form, the CDR3 reads TGCAGTGCCCCGAGCTGGGGAGGGGGAGACACTGAAGCTTTCTTT.

This clonotype was found many times. The chain combines TRBV12-3 or TRBV12-4 with TRBJ1-1; D remains unclear. The CDR3 runs to 15 residues. Between the trimmed V and J ends, which lost 3 bases and 3 bases, there was a span of 14 bases. The CDR3 nucleotides are TGTGCCAGCAGTTTTCGCGTTTCGCGGGACACTGAAGCTTTCTTT. Translating gives CASSFRVSRDTEAFF.

This clonotype was seen repeatedly, ten times or more. The chain is built from TRBV7-8 and TRBJ2-1, with D maybe TRBD2 (5 bases). Germline V gives CDR1 SGHVS, CDR2 FQNEAQ. The V and J ends lost 3 bases and 2 bases respectively, with 11 bases between them. The CDR3 totals 15 residues. The CDR3 loop reads CASSFQAVTYNEQFF. CDR3 in DNA: TGTGCCAGCAGCTTTCAAGCGGTAACCTACAATGAGCAGTTCTTC.

This clonotype was observed many times. CDR3 sequence reads: CASKDEAGELFF. The CDR3 DNA reads TGTGCCAGCAAAGATGAGGCCGGGGAGCTGTTTTTT. This chain links TRBV3-1 with TRBJ2-2; no firm D call. This CDR3 comprises 12 residues. V was shortened by 7 bases and J by 6 bases, with 9 bases between the two germline ends. Germline lookup yields CDR1 LGHDT and CDR2 YNNKEL (reference sequence).

Notes on this clonotype: A much larger clone differs by one base, so this may be a read error. The chain employs TRBV20-1 and TRBJ2-1; no clear D. V was shortened by 6 bases and J by 3 bases, with 9 bases between the two germline ends. This CDR3 is built from 12 residues. Germline CDR1 DFQATT, CDR2 SNEGSKA (reference sequence). The CDR3 region is CSARVNYNEQFF. The CDR3 DNA reads TGCAGTGCCCGGGTTAACTACAATGAGCAGTTCTTC.

This clonotype was counted many times. This rearrangement joins TRBV7-2 to TRBJ1-5, with D maybe TRBD1 (5 bases). Trimming pared 1 base from V and 2 bases from J, leaving 9 bases between. The V gene's germline CDR1 is SGHTA and CDR2 FQGNSA. CDR3 length: 15 residues. This CDR3 is CASSLGGGGNQPQHF. The CDR3 DNA is TGTGCCAGCAGCTTAGGGGGGGGTGGCAATCAGCCCCAGCATTTT.

This clonotype came up many times. J is TRBJ2-7 and V is TRBV9; TRBD2 agrees at 7 bases. Germline CDR1 SGDLS, CDR2 YYNGEE. The CDR3 sequence is 15 residues long. V gave up 3 bases and J gave up 5 bases; unmatched junction bases: 11. CDR3: CASSGGGSPRDEQYF. The CDR3 DNA is TGTGCCAGCAGCGGTGGCGGGAGCCCCCGGGACGAGCAGTACTTC.

This clonotype was counted ten times or more. The rearrangement joins TRBV29-1 to TRBJ1-1; D is perhaps TRBD1 (5 bases). The CDR3 consists of 13 residues. The V end was cut by 4 bases, the J end by 1 base, with 10 bases between. CDR1 is SQVTM, CDR2 ANQGSEA, per germline. The CDR3 here is CSVAGQGNTEAFF. As DNA, the CDR3 is TGCAGCGTTGCTGGGCAGGGGAACACTGAAGCTTTCTTT.

This clonotype was seen at least ten times. The rearrangement uses TRBV7-2 and TRBJ1-5; D unresolved. Trimming shortened V by 2 bases and J by 0 bases, and 8 bases separated the two germline ends. This CDR3 comprises 15 residues. From germline, CDR1 is SGHTA and CDR2 FQGNSA. The CDR3 DNA is TGTGCCAGCAGCTTATCCCCTTATAGCAATCAGCCCCAGCATTTT. This codes for CASSLSPYSNQPQHF. The full variable domain, rest sourced from reference TRBV7-2 and TRBJ1-5, is GAGVSQSPSNKVTEKGKDVELRCDPISGHTALYWYRQSLGQGLEFLIYFQGNSAPDKSGLPSDRFSAERTGGSVSTLTIQRTQQEDSAVYLCASSLSPYSNQPQHFGDGTRLSIL.

This clonotype was seen repeatedly, ten times or more. The chain joins TRBV20-1 to TRBJ1-1; D remains unclear. The germline V and J ends were trimmed by 3 bases and 1 base, with 15 bases remaining between them. There are 15 residues in the CDR3. Germline CDR1 DFQATT, CDR2 SNEGSKA (reference sequence). The CDR3 protein is CSARGWDSPNTEAFF. As DNA, the CDR3 is TGCAGTGCTAGGGGCTGGGATTCTCCGAACACTGAAGCTTTCTTT.

In its sample, this clonotype was seen many times. CDR3 coding DNA: TGTGCCAGCACCCCACTAGTATACTCCAATGAGCAGTTCTTC. Translating gives CASTPLVYSNEQFF. This chain joins TRBV7-2 and TRBJ2-1; a possible D gene is TRBD2 (5 bases). Germline V gene sequence: CDR1 SGHTA, CDR2 FQGNSA. The CDR3 loop spans 14 amino acids. V lost 7 bases and J lost 6, with 16 bases in between.

This clonotype was counted many times. V usage is TRBV5-1 and J usage is TRBJ1-1, with TRBD1 matching over 9 bases. Trimming cost V 4 bases and J 5 bases; bases outside gene matches: 6. The CDR3 consists of 14 residues. The germline V gene encodes CDR1 SGHRS and CDR2 YFSETQ. The CDR3 DNA follows: TGCGCCAGCAGCACCCTGACAGGGGGGACTGAAGCTTTCTTT. It is translated as CASSTLTGGTEAFF.

This clonotype was seen at least ten times. This chain connects TRBV7-9 to TRBJ2-3, with TRBD2 identical over 15 bases. Trimming removed 5 bases from V and 6 bases from J; junction bases left unmatched: 9. The CDR3 extends over 17 amino acids. Germline V gene sequence: CDR1 SEHNR, CDR2 FQNEAQ (reference sequence). CDR3 sequence reads: CASSLTGLAGGTDTQYF. CDR3 coding DNA: TGTGCCAGCAGCCTCACGGGACTAGCGGGGGGTACGGATACGCAGTATTTT.

This clonotype was found many times. The chain has TRBV3-1 and TRBJ2-2, with D possibly TRBD2 on 5 matching bases. Germline V gene sequence: CDR1 LGHDT, CDR2 YNNKEL (reference sequence). The length of the CDR3 is 14 residues. Trimming stripped 4 bases from V and 5 bases from J, with 11 bases between. The CDR3 nucleotides read TGTGCCAGCAGCCCACTTCGGAGGACCGGGGAGCTGTTTTTT. Protein: CASSPLRRTGELFF.

This clonotype was observed at least ten times. This chain connects TRBV4-1 to TRBJ1-2, with TRBD1 matching 8 bases. Germline V lookup: CDR1 MGHRA, CDR2 YSYEKL. This CDR3 comprises 15 residues. V shed 0 bases and J 1 base; nucleotides not matched to a gene: 1. The CDR3 DNA reads TGCGCCAGCAGCCAAGAGGACAGGGTTAACTATGGCTACACCTTC. Encoded protein: CASSQEDRVNYGYTF.

This clonotype was observed at least ten times. The chain employs TRBV6-5 and TRBJ2-2; the D is unclear. Trimming cost V 2 bases and J 1 base, with 5 bases left between them. Germline values: CDR1 MNHEY, CDR2 SVGAGI. This CDR3 contains 14 residues. The CDR3 protein is CASSYGENTGELFF. DNA for the CDR3: TGTGCCAGCAGTTACGGGGAGAACACCGGGGAGCTGTTTTTT.

This clonotype showed up many times. One end of the junction fails to match germline, which may point to a read error. V and J are TRBV7-7 and TRBJ2-1, with D possibly being TRBD1 or TRBD2 (5 bases each). This CDR3 spans 15 amino acids. CDR1 is SSHAT and CDR2 is FNYEAQ in the germline V gene (reference sequence). The CDR3 DNA sequence: TGTGCTAGCAGCCGCGGGCTATGGGGCAACAATGAGCAGTTCTTC. Amino acid sequence: CASSRGLWGNNEQFF.

This clonotype was picked up many times. The gene calls are TRBV5-5 and TRBJ1-5, with 7 bases lining up with TRBD1. The CDR3 spans 14 residues. Germline CDR1 reads SGHKS; CDR2 reads YYEKEE (reference sequence). J gave up 5 bases and V 4 bases, and 6 bases lay outside the gene matches. The CDR3 bases are TGTGCCAGCAGCCTGGGACAGAATTATCAGCCCCAGCATTTT. Its translation is CASSLGQNYQPQHF.

This clonotype has a handful of counts. The rearrangement links TRBV5-1 to TRBJ1-1; TRBD1 aligns across 9 bases. Germline V gene data show CDR1 as SGHRS and CDR2 as YFSETQ. V was pared by 3 bases and J by 2 bases, with 14 bases of the junction left unmatched. This CDR3 spans 18 amino acids. Here the CDR3 reads CASSSSFPGQGLNTEAFF. CDR3 nucleotide sequence: TGCGCCAGCAGCTCCTCGTTTCCGGGACAGGGCCTTAACACTGAAGCTTTCTTT.

This clonotype occurred many times. The chain recombines TRBV20-1 with TRBJ2-3; 7 bases are shared with TRBD2. CDR3 length: 13 residues. With 6 bases clipped from V and 2 bases from J, the junction kept 5 bases outside the gene matches. Germline CDR1 DFQATT, CDR2 SNEGSKA (reference sequence). CDR3 nucleotide sequence: TGCAGTGCCGGGGAGGGAAACACAGATACGCAGTATTTT. It specifies CSAGEGNTDTQYF.

The chain has TRBV18 and TRBJ2-1; the D is unclear. V was trimmed by 6 bases and J by 7 bases, leaving 10 bases between them. Germline-derived CDR1 and CDR2 are KGHSH and LQKENI. The length of the CDR3 is 12 residues. The CDR3 nucleotides are TGTGCCAGCTCTCATAGTGGGAATGAGCAGTTCTTC. As protein: CASSHSGNEQFF.

At least ten counts were recorded for this clonotype. The CDR3 region is CAISESTGGLSRAGELFF. The CDR3 DNA reads TGTGCCATCAGTGAGTCTACAGGGGGCTTAAGCCGAGCGGGGGAGCTGTTTTTT. V gene TRBV10-3 combines with J gene TRBJ2-2; 9 bases fit TRBD1. The ends lost 0 bases at V and 8 bases at J; junction bases unmatched: 13. This CDR3 has 18 amino acids. Germline-derived CDR1 and CDR2 are ENHRY and SYGVKD.

In this sample, this clonotype turned up many times. The chain combines TRBV12-3 or TRBV12-4 with TRBJ2-1; TRBD2 agrees at 12 bases. The CDR3 consists of 16 residues. Trimming at V came to 5 bases and at J to 6 bases, leaving 8 bases not matched to a gene. CDR3 nucleotides: TGTGCCAGCAGTCCTACCGCGACTAGCGGGAGCAATGAGCAGTTCTTC. It codes for CASSPTATSGSNEQFF.

Many counts were recorded for this clonotype. The chain links TRBV6-5 to TRBJ2-3, with a possible D match to TRBD2 (7 bases). The CDR3 extends over 15 amino acids. The germline V and J ends were trimmed by 2 bases and 4 bases, with 13 bases remaining between them. Per the germline V gene, CDR1 is MNHEY and CDR2 is SVGAGI. In nucleotides, the CDR3 is TGTGCCAGCAGTTACGGTGGCGGGGGCGCAGATACGCAGTATTTT. Protein product: CASSYGGGGADTQYF.

This clonotype was counted ten times or more. V gene TRBV24-1 combines with J gene TRBJ2-7, with TRBD1 matching over 7 bases. With 4 bases clipped from V and 2 bases from J, the junction kept 10 bases outside the gene matches. Germline V gives CDR1 KGHDR, CDR2 SFDVKD. The CDR3 length is 16 residues. Written as DNA, the CDR3 is TGTGCCACCAGTGACTCGACTCCGGGACAGACCTACGAGCAGTACTTC. It specifies CATSDSTPGQTYEQYF.

In this sample, this clonotype turned up many times. This chain joins TRBV19 and TRBJ1-6; D gene unclear. The CDR3 length is 12 residues. V was shortened by 4 bases and J by 9 bases, with 7 bases between the two germline ends. From germline, CDR1 is LNHDA and CDR2 SQIVND (reference sequence). CDR3 coding DNA: TGTGCCAGTAGTAGTCTCGGTTCACCCCTCCACTTT. Residues: CASSSLGSPLHF.

This clonotype was observed at least ten times. This chain uses TRBV5-1 with TRBJ2-1; D gene uncertain. The CDR3 runs 14 residues. The germline CDR1 and CDR2 sequences are SGHRS and YFSETQ. Trimming pared 3 bases from V and 0 bases from J, leaving 7 bases between. The CDR3 spells CASSYGISYNEQFF. Here the CDR3 DNA reads TGCGCCAGCAGCTATGGTATCTCCTACAATGAGCAGTTCTTC.

This clonotype was recorded at least ten times. The CDR3 DNA is TGTGCCAGCAGCTTATACGATGGTCCCCAGCATTTT. Protein product: CASSLYDGPQHF. This chain joins TRBV7-9 and TRBJ1-5, with D unresolved. The CDR3 totals 12 residues. The germline V gene encodes CDR1 SEHNR and CDR2 FQNEAQ (reference sequence). Trimming took 2 bases from V and 10 from J, leaving 9 bases between them.